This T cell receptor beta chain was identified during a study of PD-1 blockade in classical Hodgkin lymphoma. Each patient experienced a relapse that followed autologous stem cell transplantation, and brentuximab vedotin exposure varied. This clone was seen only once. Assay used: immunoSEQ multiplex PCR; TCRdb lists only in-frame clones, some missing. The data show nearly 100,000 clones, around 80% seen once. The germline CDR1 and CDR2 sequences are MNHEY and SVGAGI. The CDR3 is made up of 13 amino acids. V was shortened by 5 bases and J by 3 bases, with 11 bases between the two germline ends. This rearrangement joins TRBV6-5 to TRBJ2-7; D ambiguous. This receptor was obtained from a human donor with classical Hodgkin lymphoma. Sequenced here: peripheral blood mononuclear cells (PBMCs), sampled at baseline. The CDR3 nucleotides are TGTGCCAGCAGTACCCGCTACAACTACGAGCAGTACTTC. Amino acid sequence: CASSTRYNYEQYF.